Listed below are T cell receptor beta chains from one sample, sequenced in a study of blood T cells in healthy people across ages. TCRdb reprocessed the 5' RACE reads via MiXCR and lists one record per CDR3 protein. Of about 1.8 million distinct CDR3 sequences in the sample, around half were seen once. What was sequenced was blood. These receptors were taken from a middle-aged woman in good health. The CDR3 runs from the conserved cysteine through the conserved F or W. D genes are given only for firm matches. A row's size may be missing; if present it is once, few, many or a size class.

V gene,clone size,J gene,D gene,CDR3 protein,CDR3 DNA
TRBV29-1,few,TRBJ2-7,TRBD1,CSVSDRSLYEQYF,TGCAGCGTTTCGGACAGGAGCCTCTACGAGCAGTACTTC
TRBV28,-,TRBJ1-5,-,CASSPDGYQPQHF,TGTGCCAGCAGTCCAGACGGGTATCAGCCCCAGCATTTT
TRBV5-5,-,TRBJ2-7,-,CASTLSTARYEQYF,TGTGCCAGTACTCTCTCGACAGCCCGCTACGAGCAGTACTTC
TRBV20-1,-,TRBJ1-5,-,CSARPIYGGQPQHF,TGCAGTGCTAGACCTATCTACGGAGGTCAGCCCCAGCATTTT
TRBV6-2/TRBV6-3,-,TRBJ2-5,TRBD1,CASTKRQGTETQYF,TGTGCCAGCACAAAACGACAGGGAACGGAGACCCAGTACTTC
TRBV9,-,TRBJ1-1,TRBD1,CASSAFRDRNTEAFF,TGTGCCAGCAGCGCCTTTCGGGACAGGAACACTGAAGCTTTCTTT
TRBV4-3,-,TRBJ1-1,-,CASSQEAGGGTEAFF,TGCGCCAGCAGCCAAGAGGCAGGAGGGGGTACTGAAGCTTTCTTT
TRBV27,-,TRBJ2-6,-,CASSLSGGDSGANVLTF,TGTGCCAGCAGTTTATCGGGAGGAGACTCTGGGGCCAACGTCCTGACTTTC
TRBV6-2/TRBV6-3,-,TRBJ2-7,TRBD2,CASSYAPGLTSPYEQYF,TGTGCCAGCAGTTACGCACCGGGACTAACCAGCCCCTACGAGCAGTACTTC
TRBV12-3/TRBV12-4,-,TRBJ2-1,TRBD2,CGSSPAGGYNEQFF,TGTGGCAGCAGTCCAGCGGGGGGGTACAATGAGCAGTTCTTC
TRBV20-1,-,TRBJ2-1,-,CSAVQRVLSYNEQFF,TGCAGTGCCGTCCAGCGGGTCCTTTCCTACAATGAGCAGTTCTTC
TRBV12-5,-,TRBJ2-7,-,CASGLADGGTDSYEQYF,TGTGCTAGTGGTTTGGCCGACGGAGGGACGGACTCCTACGAGCAGTACTTC
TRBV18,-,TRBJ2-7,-,CASSQRDRDYEQYF,TGTGCCAGCTCACAGCGGGACAGAGATTACGAGCAGTACTTC
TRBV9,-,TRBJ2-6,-,CASSVAGHGANVLTF,TGTGCCAGCAGCGTAGCCGGGCACGGGGCCAACGTCCTGACTTTC
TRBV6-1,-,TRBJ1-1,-,CASTHLHTEAFF,TGTGCCAGCACACACTTGCACACTGAAGCTTTCTTT
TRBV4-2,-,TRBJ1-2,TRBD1,CASSQMGQPNYGYTF,TGTGCCAGCAGCCAAATGGGACAGCCGAACTATGGCTACACCTTC
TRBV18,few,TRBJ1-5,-,CASSTRGRDDQPQHF,TGTGCCAGCTCCACACGGGGCAGGGATGATCAGCCCCAGCATTTT
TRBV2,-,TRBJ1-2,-,CASRMTEGNYGYTF,TGTGCCAGCAGGATGACAGAAGGGAACTATGGCTACACCTTC
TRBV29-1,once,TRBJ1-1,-,CSVRGARTEAFF,TGCAGCGTTCGAGGGGCGCGCACTGAAGCTTTCTTT
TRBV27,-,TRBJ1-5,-,CASSSRPESNQPQHF,TGTGCCAGCAGTTCCAGACCCGAATCTAATCAGCCCCAGCATTTT
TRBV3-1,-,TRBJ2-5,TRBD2,CASSQPGTRSHQETQYF,TGTGCCAGCAGCCAGCCCGGGACTAGAAGCCACCAAGAGACCCAGTACTTC
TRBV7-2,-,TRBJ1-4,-,CASSLGGVATNEKLFF,TGTGCCAGCAGCCTAGGAGGGGTTGCAACTAATGAAAAACTGTTTTTT
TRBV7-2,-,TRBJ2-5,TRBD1,CASSLVTGAQETQYF,TGTGCCAGCAGCTTAGTGACAGGGGCGCAAGAGACCCAGTACTTC
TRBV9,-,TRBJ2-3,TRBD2,CASSVDGSGGLRDTQYF,TGTGCCAGCAGCGTAGATGGTAGCGGGGGGCTTAGAGATACGCAGTATTTT
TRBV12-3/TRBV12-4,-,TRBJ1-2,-,CASSHTSGGLGGYTF,TGTGCCAGCAGCCATACCTCGGGGGGGCTCGGGGGCTACACCTTC
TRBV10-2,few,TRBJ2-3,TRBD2,CASSESGRGVADTQYF,TGCGCCAGCAGTGAGTCGGGGCGGGGGGTCGCAGATACGCAGTATTTT
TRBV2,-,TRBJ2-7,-,CASRAGQSYNEQYF,TGTGCCAGCAGAGCAGGACAGTCCTACAATGAGCAGTACTTC
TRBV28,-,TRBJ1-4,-,CASKKGAETNEKLFF,TGTGCCAGCAAAAAGGGTGCAGAAACTAATGAAAAACTGTTTTTT
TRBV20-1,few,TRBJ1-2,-,CSARDLKGFDYGYTF,TGCAGTGCTAGAGATTTAAAGGGATTCGACTATGGCTACACCTTC
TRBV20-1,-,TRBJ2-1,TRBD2,CSASGGAHTWTEQFF,TGCAGTGCTAGCGGGGGGGCACACACATGGACTGAGCAGTTCTTC
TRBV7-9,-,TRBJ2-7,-,CASSLAQGLYYEQYF,TGTGCCAGCAGCTTAGCGCAAGGACTTTACTACGAGCAGTACTTC
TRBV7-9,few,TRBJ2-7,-,CASSLSGSVYEQYF,TGTGCCAGCAGCTTGTCGGGTAGCGTCTACGAGCAGTACTTC
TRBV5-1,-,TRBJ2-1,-,CASSLEWRGLSLSSYNEQFF,TGCGCCAGCAGCTTGGAGTGGCGGGGCCTCTCTTTAAGCTCCTACAATGAGCAGTTCTTC
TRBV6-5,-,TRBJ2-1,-,CASSPTGAVNEQFF,TGTGCCAGCAGTCCCACCGGGGCGGTCAATGAGCAGTTCTTC
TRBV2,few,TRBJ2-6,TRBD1,CASSKRTGAFSGANVLTF,TGTGCCAGCAGTAAACGGACAGGGGCCTTCTCTGGGGCCAACGTCCTGACTTTC
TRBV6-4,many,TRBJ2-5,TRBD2,CASSDSTSGGNEQYF,TGTGCCAGCAGTGACTCGACTAGCGGGGGCAATGAGCAGTACTTC
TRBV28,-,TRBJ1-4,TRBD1,CASSWTGGGRDEKLFF,TGTGCCAGCAGTTGGACAGGGGGCGGTCGTGATGAAAAACTGTTTTTT
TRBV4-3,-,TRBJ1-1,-,CASSHNTRDEAFF,TGCGCCAGCAGCCATAACACCAGGGATGAAGCTTTCTTT
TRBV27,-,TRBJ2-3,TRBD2,CASSSRGAGARYTDTQYF,TGTGCCAGCAGTTCCCGGGGAGCGGGGGCCCGATACACAGATACGCAGTATTTT
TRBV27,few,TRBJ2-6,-,CASSSVKTGANVLTF,TGTGCCAGCAGTTCCGTCAAGACTGGGGCCAACGTCCTGACTTTC
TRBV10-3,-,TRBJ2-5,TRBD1,CAIRTGGAQETQYF,TGTGCCATCAGAACAGGGGGTGCCCAAGAGACCCAGTACTTC
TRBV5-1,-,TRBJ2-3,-,CASSLAGGSGDTQYF,TGCGCCAGCAGCTTGGCCGGGGGTAGTGGAGATACGCAGTATTTT
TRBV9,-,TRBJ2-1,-,CASSVVPQESGNEQFF,TGTGCCAGCAGCGTAGTTCCCCAGGAGTCGGGCAATGAGCAGTTCTTC
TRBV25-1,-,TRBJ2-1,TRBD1,CASSDSGTGRVFRNEQFF,TGTGCCAGCAGTGACTCCGGGACAGGGAGGGTATTTCGGAATGAGCAGTTCTTC
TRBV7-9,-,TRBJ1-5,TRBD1,CASSLGQGSQPQHF,TGTGCCAGCAGTTTGGGACAGGGCAGTCAGCCCCAGCATTTT
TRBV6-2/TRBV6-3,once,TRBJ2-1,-,CASRQNGVLRNEQFF,TGTGCCAGCAGACAGAACGGGGTCTTGCGTAATGAGCAGTTCTTC
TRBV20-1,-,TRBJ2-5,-,CSARPETGAWETQYF,TGCAGTGCTAGACCCGAGACTGGCGCCTGGGAGACCCAGTACTTC
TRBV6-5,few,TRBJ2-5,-,CASSSLGTPLKETQYF,TGTGCCAGCAGTTCCCTCGGGACTCCCCTGAAAGAGACCCAGTACTTC
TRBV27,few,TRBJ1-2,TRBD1,CASSFRGGNGYTF,TGTGCCAGCAGTTTTAGAGGGGGCAATGGCTACACCTTC
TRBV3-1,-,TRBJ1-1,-,CASSRTGGAEAFF,TGTGCCAGCAGCCGGACCGGGGGGGCTGAAGCTTTCTTT
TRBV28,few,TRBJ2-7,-,CASRSGSRDQYF,TGTGCCAGCAGATCTGGGAGCAGGGACCAGTACTTC
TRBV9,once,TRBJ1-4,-,CASSPRRSSYEKLFF,TGTGCCAGCAGCCCCCGACGGAGCTCGTATGAAAAACTGTTTTTT
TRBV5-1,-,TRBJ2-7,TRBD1,CASTGTGWSYEQYF,TGCGCCAGCACCGGGACAGGGTGGTCCTACGAGCAGTACTTC
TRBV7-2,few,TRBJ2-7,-,CASSFTGLRPSYEQYF,TGTGCCAGCAGCTTTACGGGACTTCGCCCATCCTACGAGCAGTACTTC
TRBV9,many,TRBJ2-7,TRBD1,CASSVGTGTYEQYF,TGTGCCAGCAGCGTCGGGACAGGGACCTACGAGCAGTACTTC
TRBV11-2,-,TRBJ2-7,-,CASSLEQGLTEQYF,TGTGCCAGCAGCTTAGAGCAGGGCCTTACTGAGCAGTACTTC
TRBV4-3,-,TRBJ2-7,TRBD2,CASSQLAGYEQYF,TGCGCCAGCAGTCAACTAGCGGGCTACGAGCAGTACTTC